This T cell receptor beta chain was recorded in a study of shared clonotypes between healthy human individuals. The study's findings and limits: Rarefaction curves obtained for sorted subsets showed sequencing incomplete despite large depth.

The table came from immunoSEQ multiplex PCR; TCRdb's copy has only in-frame clones and leaves some out. The sample has 2 million to 2.5 million clones, around 93% seen once; the top ten hold around 0.38%. V was cut by 4 bases and J by 3 bases, with 15 bases left in between. Looked up from germline, CDR1 is MNHNS and CDR2 is SASEGT. CDR3 length: 15 amino acids. The table lists this clone with a count of one. Its specificity is not known. Sample: naive CD4+ T cells from PBMCs. Subset: CD45RA+ positively selected. The origin of this receptor is a young man in good health. Some clones in this sample may be carry-over from other donors' samples. The J gene is TRBJ1-2, the V gene TRBV6-1, with D tentatively TRBD1 (6 bases). CDR3 sequence (DNA): TGTGCCAGCAGTGTAACCCGGGACAAGGACTATGGCTACACCTTC. Translation: CASSVTRDKDYGYTF.